This T cell receptor (beta chain) was found in a study of cytomegalovirus exposure and HLA in healthy donors (dated by TCRdb to about 2017). Context from the whole study: According to an earlier analysis of 587 of the donors, about 179 million T cells yielded over 90 million unique TCR beta sequences and less than 300 Gb of sequence data. Four or five DR-DQ haplotypes were handled as single units for association and clustering, since linkage in the cohort was strong. The genetic ancestry cluster associated with self-reported Caucasian donors included approximately 85% of the roughly 410 genotyped donors. Genome-wide SNP genotypes for about 65% of the roughly 700 donors were used in a later genetic analysis, which treated that subset as a discovery cohort. Along with the roughly 700-subject first cohort, a separate validation cohort of over a hundred different subjects was used. Using immunosequencing, the study profiled T cell repertoires from fewer than 700 subjects and related those repertoires to cytomegalovirus serostatus. Donor age, sex, ethnicity and CMV serostatus were compiled together with the repertoire data. The study was designed to test whether signatures of past pathogen exposure could be identified by cataloging public T cell receptors. On average, approximately 250,000 unique TCR beta nucleotide sequences were sequenced per donor among more than 350 genotyped donors of the cohort, with roughly 18% of those sequences being non-productive. To study patterns of TCR occurrence, a later analysis re-analyzed previously published TCR beta repertoires from 500 to 850 donors and added high-resolution HLA genotyping. An earlier analysis of several hundred of the donors used high-throughput TCR beta sequencing to judge whether each TCR beta V gene segment behaved as functional or pseudogenic. Both class I and class II loci were covered by HLA typing, at four-digit resolution. The number of donors typed differed by locus, with 629-630 for A, B, C, DRB1 and DQB1, over 500 for DQA1, about 610 for DPA1, and 450 to 480 for DPB1. High-throughput TCR immunosequencing, statistical association of individual TCRs with disease status, and machine learning were combined to predict cytomegalovirus infection status. Rather than using new phenotypic data, the later analysis identified candidate immune exposures from TCR beta sequences and from how often those sequences occurred across donors. Roughly 320 gigabases of sequencing data and 70 million to 100 million unique TCR sequences made up an early release that covered 500 to 700 HLA-typed donors. All discovery cohort repertoires had been generated using a single sequencing platform.

In total, 630 or so healthy bone marrow donors made up the cohort. At the time of sampling, all cohort members were nominally healthy, though unrecorded immune exposures were likely present. The donor tested CMV seronegative, placing the donor among the roughly 340 seronegative members of the cohort. Every donor gave a peripheral blood sample, and the peripheral blood mononuclear cells from that sample were used for TCR beta sequencing. Genomic DNA was extracted from the blood cell samples with the Qiagen DNeasy Blood Extraction Kit. On the study overall, not on this receptor specifically: The classifier was reported to diagnose cytomegalovirus status with high specificity and sensitivity in both the original and validation cohorts. Sequencing depth was assumed to be roughly uniform across donors in the presence/absence analyses, though that assumption may not hold. Because HLA typing was missing for some donors at each locus, association tests included only the typed subset. When HLA alleles, especially DR and DQ, strongly co-occurred, attributing TCR associations to individual alleles was difficult. In the study, around 150 TCR beta chains were listed as associated with cytomegalovirus. An earlier analysis of approximately 600 of the donors showed that most TCR beta V segments appeared in productive rearrangements either about 90% or about 30% of the time, which broadly matched IMGT annotations. The cohort was sequenced for TCR beta chains only, and without alpha or paired-chain data the features that could be detected were limited. Linkage disequilibrium might explain the correlated functional status among segregating V segments, but an unknown experimental factor could not be ruled out. Most CMV-associated TCR beta chains appeared to be HLA-restricted in a later analysis, and the HLA associations seemed to be driven largely by CMV exposure. A further reported finding was that TCR beta sequences accurately predicted the HLA-A and HLA-B alleles for most subjects in the first cohort. V-gene and J-gene trimming of TCR beta chains was associated with a missense DCLRE1C variant in a later genetic analysis, and the association was replicated in an independent cohort. Some IMGT-functional V segments, including TRBV6-2 and TRBV6-3, could not be distinguished by the 87-base-pair reads and were therefore excluded. According to the authors, the approach could potentially be generalized to other disease states and immunological phenotypes. A later analysis associated 15,000 to 20,000 TCR beta sequences with specific HLA alleles at a false discovery rate of 0.05. The earlier analysis of fewer than 750 of the donors excluded roughly 17 rarely observed V segments, including chromosome 9 orphons, because counts were too low. A cluster of highly shared sequence variants was judged likely to represent a technical artifact of the sequencing pipeline. A few of the identified cytomegalovirus-associated TCR beta chains were confirmed in vitro to be specific for cytomegalovirus antigens. A later genetic analysis reported fewer N-insertions in productive TCRs among donors in an Asian-associated ancestry cluster than the roughly 700-donor mean. According to a later analysis, parvovirus B19, influenza, CMV and Epstein-Barr virus appeared linked to several top co-occurrence clusters. Most TCR sequences were seen in very few donors, while some public TCRs were found in many individuals. In a later analysis, HLA-associated TCR beta chains showed more clonal expansion and lower generation probabilities than non-associated chains that were equally common. In a later analysis, the rate of TCR association differed among HLA loci, with DRB1 alleles having the most associated TCRs and HLA-C alleles having the fewest. For the cohort, immune exposure information was limited to CMV serostatus.

The germline V gene specifies MNHEY as CDR1 and SVGAGI as CDR2. From the cysteine up to the phenylalanine, the CDR3 has a length of 13 residues. Only the CDR3 DNA stays, 39 bases, in frame from base 1. V is reduced by 1 base and J by 6 bases, leaving a spacing of 4 bases between them. About this clone: Its binding antigen is unknown. No base qualities exist here, and no much larger clone lies one base off it.

Library preparation used the immunoSEQ multiplex PCR assay. For the multiplex PCR, a mixture combining 60 forward primers for TCR Vbeta segments and 13 reverse primers for TCR Jbeta segments was used. A multiplex PCR assay on genomic DNA amplified the CDR3 region of rearranged TCR beta genes. The Illumina HiSeq System was used to sequence the amplified TCR beta libraries as 87-base-pair reads. Under the source paper's analysis protocol: A later analysis counted about 80 million unique TCR beta chains across the 550 to 750 repertoires, and 10 million to 12 million of these chains were shared by at least two donors. A nearest-neighbor algorithm error-corrected the raw reads and collapsed the reads into unique sequences, merging closely related sequences to remove PCR and sequencing errors. Alignment of CDR3 sequences to IMGT reference sequences was used to assign V, D and J gene segments. For a sequence to be retained, a match of at least six nucleotides to both a V gene segment and a J gene segment was required. A rearrangement counted as productive if the CDR3 had no stop codons and remained in frame with V and J, and every other rearrangement counted as non-productive. Following IMGT convention, CDR3 was defined as the stretch from the second conserved V-encoded cysteine to the conserved J-encoded phenylalanine. Sequences without an unambiguous match to a single V gene segment were excluded from the earlier analysis of about 600 of the donors. An earlier analysis of around 600 of the donors classified V segments as functional when productive rearrangements were above 56.7% and as segregating when the standard deviation between donors was above 5%. A statistical classification framework was built for diagnosing cytomegalovirus status from the catalog of TCR beta chain sequences. A later analysis assigned V and J genes by comparing TCR nucleotide sequences with IMGT/GENE-DB human TR gene sequences. The TCRdist pipeline was used in a later analysis to assign CDR3 sequences and most-parsimonious VDJ recombination scenarios. In a later analysis, every TCR beta chain was defined by the combination of its CDR3 amino acid sequence and its V-gene family, and reads without a unique V-gene family were dropped. To address suspected cross-contamination and a sequencing artifact, a later analysis removed 592 highly shared, low-generation-probability nucleotide sequences. A later analysis calculated a clonal expansion index for each public chain from normalized within-repertoire ranks of inferred template counts. In a later analysis, generation probabilities were computed using a VDJ recombination model fitted to out-of-frame rearrangements, and the results were checked against IGoR. In a later analysis, hypergeometric tests were used to score TCR-TCR, TCR-HLA and TCR-CMV co-occurrence, with a repertoire-size bias correction applied to TCR pairs. False discovery rates were estimated in a later analysis by permuting HLA or CMV assignments 20 times. A later analysis grouped co-occurring TCRs with DBSCAN, adding TCRdist sequence similarity when clustering within HLA-allele-positive subsets. Co-occurrence clustering excluded repertoires with fewer than 30,000 or more than 120,000 public chains, plus five with anomalous nucleotide sharing. As stored in TCRdb, this immuneACCESS dataset retains in-frame rearrangements with V and J assigned. A fraction of the clones does not appear; measured against another copy, unresolved V genes explain less than half of the discrepancy, and the remainder lacks a known reason. That table gives V, J and clone size, and the DNA gave D and trimming. Across this sample there are over 110,000 clones, with 70% to 85% seen only once. The ten biggest clones cover less than 3% of the sample.

The clonotype originates from a male donor in good health and CMV-seronegative. Sequencing used PBMCs. The chain joins TRBV6-5 to TRBJ1-6; a confident D gene designation cannot be given. The CDR3 protein: CASSYFSNSPLHF. The nucleotide sequence is TGTGCCAGCAGTTACTTCAGTAATTCACCCCTCCACTTT.